This T cell receptor beta chain was identified in a study of control samples from healthy donors and cancer patients. Profiled with immunoSEQ multiplex PCR; TCRdb holds only in-frame clones, not every one. The repertoire holds some 73,000 clones, with around 95% as singletons. The CDR3 runs to 13 residues. Germline CDR1 MNHEY, CDR2 SMNVEV (reference sequence). Trimming removed 7 bases at V and 10 bases at J, with 17 bases between. The chain is built from TRBV27 and TRBJ2-1; perhaps TRBD1 as D (6 bases). The sequencing sample was made of blood. The receptor comes from a woman in her 40s in good health. The CDR3 bases are TGTGCCAGCACCTTTCAGGGGCGGAGGGAGCAGTTCTTC. As protein: CASTFQGRREQFF.